This passage covers 28 T cell receptor beta chains from one sample sequenced in a study of T cells in Graves' hyperthyroidism and ophthalmopathy. Amplification yielded TCR beta CDR3 regions, with RNA transcripts as the source. The primer set for the first-round RT-PCR of the TCR CDR3 was HTBI. TCRdb reprocessed the multiplex PCR reads via MiXCR and lists one record per CDR3 protein. The sample has 500,000 or so distinct CDR3 sequences; about 16% are singletons. The specimen sequenced was blood. These receptors originate from a woman aged 25 to 39 with Graves' ophthalmopathy.

A few counts support this clonotype. The chain carries TRBV7-3 and TRBJ1-5; D not certain. Germline V gives CDR1 SGHTA, CDR2 FQGTGA. The CDR3 runs to 12 residues. V lost 5 bases, J lost 9 bases, and 11 bases lay in between. The CDR3 nucleotides are TGTGCCAGCAGCCCAAGAGTTGGGCCCCAGCATTTT. It is translated as CASSPRVGPQHF. The full variable domain, with the rest looked up from reference TRBV7-3 and TRBJ1-5, is GAGVSQTPSNKVTEKGKYVELRCDPISGHTALYWYRQSLGQGPEFLIYFQGTGAADDSGLPNDRFFAVRPEGSVSTLKIQRTERGDSAVYLCASSPRVGPQHFGDGTRLSIL.

Points on this clonotype: This may arise from a read error, as a much more abundant clone is one base away. The chain combines TRBV7-2 with TRBJ2-3; D might be TRBD1 (5 bases). Germline V gene data show CDR1 as SGHTA and CDR2 as FQGNSA. CDR3 length equals 12 residues. The CDR3 sequence is CASSFATGTQYF. CDR3 nucleotides: TGTGCCAGCAGCTTCGCCACAGGTACGCAGTATTTT.

This clonotype was recorded many times. This sequence joins TRBV20-1 and TRBJ1-2; tentative D call: TRBD1 (5 bases). V shed 4 bases and J shed 3 bases, with 12 bases lying between them. CDR1 and CDR2 from the germline V gene are DFQATT and SNEGSKA (reference sequence). This CDR3 is built from 13 residues. This CDR3 reads CSATLGTHYGYTF. The CDR3 bases are TGCAGTGCTACCCTCGGGACTCACTATGGCTACACCTTC.

This clonotype was counted at least ten times. The V call is TRBV5-1, the J call TRBJ2-7; TRBD1 matches at 7 bases. Germline CDR1 and CDR2: SGHRS and YFSETQ. The V gene end was trimmed by 4 bases and the J gene end by 3 bases; junction bases not matched to a gene: 10. The CDR3 is made up of 15 amino acids. The CDR3 coding sequence is TGCGCCAGCAGCCCATGGACAGGACCTAACTACGAGCAGTACTTC. Residues: CASSPWTGPNYEQYF.

This clonotype was counted at least ten times. The chain combines TRBV20-1 with TRBJ1-1; D gene ambiguous. The V end was cut by 1 base, the J end by 1 base, with 13 bases between. Germline V gene sequence: CDR1 DFQATT, CDR2 SNEGSKA (reference sequence). The CDR3 loop spans 15 amino acids. CDR3 bases: TGCAGTGCTAGAGCCTGGTTGAGAGGGAACACTGAAGCTTTCTTT. Translation: CSARAWLRGNTEAFF.

Ten or more counts support this clonotype. This sequence joins TRBV5-8 and TRBJ2-1; D is possibly TRBD2 (6 bases). Germline V CDR1 and CDR2: SGHTS, YDEGEE. The CDR3 covers 15 residues. The germline V and J ends were trimmed by 1 base and 5 bases, with 13 bases remaining between them. CDR3 region: CASSLWDWRHNEQFF. The CDR3 region has the DNA TGTGCCAGCAGCTTGTGGGACTGGAGGCACAATGAGCAGTTCTTC.

This clonotype was picked up many times. This chain joins TRBV15 and TRBJ1-5, with 9 nucleotides matching TRBD1. Germline assignment: CDR1 LNHNV and CDR2 YYDKDF (reference sequence). This CDR3 spans 15 amino acids. J lost 9 bases, V lost 5 bases, and 11 bases had no gene match. DNA for the CDR3: TGTGCCACCAGCGATGTCCGGGACAGGGTAGCGCCCCAGCATTTT. It translates to CATSDVRDRVAPQHF.

This clonotype showed up many times. As DNA, the CDR3 is TGCGCCAGCACCCCTGGTACTAGCGGGCCTCAAGAGACCCAGTACTTC. This translates into CASTPGTSGPQETQYF. The V gene is TRBV5-1, the J gene TRBJ2-5; 9 bases are shared with TRBD2. The CDR3 totals 16 residues. V lost 6 bases, J lost 2 bases, and 11 bases stayed unmatched. From germline, CDR1 is SGHRS and CDR2 YFSETQ.

This clonotype was counted ten times or more. The rearrangement links TRBV7-2 to TRBJ2-7, with TRBD2 identical over 7 bases. The V gene end was trimmed by 7 bases and the J gene end by 1 base; junction bases not matched to a gene: 4. Looked up from germline, CDR1 is SGHTA and CDR2 is FQGNSA. The CDR3 contains 13 residues. Written as DNA, the CDR3 is TGTGCCAGCACCCTGGGGGGGTCCTACGAGCAGTACTTC. This sequence encodes CASTLGGSYEQYF.

This clonotype has at least ten counts. The chain combines TRBV30 with TRBJ2-1, with D possibly called TRBD1 or TRBD2 (5 bases each). Germline-derived CDR1 and CDR2 are GTSNPN and SVGIG (reference sequence). The CDR3 spans 14 residues. V dropped 3 bases and J dropped 3 bases, with 12 bases sitting between them. CDR3 in DNA: TGTGCCTGGAGCCCGGGGACCCACTACAATGAGCAGTTCTTC. It codes for CAWSPGTHYNEQFF.

The sample holds a few counts of this clonotype. The chain recombines TRBV7-3 with TRBJ2-6; no definite D call. The CDR3 runs 13 residues. Germline loops: CDR1 SGHTA, CDR2 FQGTGA. V was pared by 6 bases and J by 1 base, with 4 bases between. CDR3 protein: CASSKSGANVLTF. Written as DNA, the CDR3 is TGTGCCAGCAGTAAATCTGGGGCCAACGTCCTGACTTTC.

This clonotype was found a few times. This chain links TRBV29-1 with TRBJ1-1, with a weak D call TRBD1 (5 bases). V dropped 7 bases and J dropped 7 bases, with 22 bases sitting between them. This CDR3 is 14 amino acids long. The germline V gene encodes CDR1 SQVTM and CDR2 ANQGSEA. For the CDR3, the DNA is TGCAGCGCAATTCAACGTGCTGGGGGGAATGAAGCTTTCTTT. This translates into CSAIQRAGGNEAFF.

The chain is built from TRBV6-1 and TRBJ2-6, with a possible D match to TRBD2 (5 bases). Germline assignment: CDR1 MNHNS and CDR2 SASEGT. The CDR3 has 15 amino acids. Trimming took off 7 bases at V and 0 bases at J, with 10 bases between the two ends. For the CDR3, the DNA is TGTGCCAGCATGCCGAGGGTCTCTGGGGCCAACGTCCTGACTTTC. It translates to CASMPRVSGANVLTF.

This clonotype has just a few counts. The chain combines TRBV15 with TRBJ2-5; 8 bases match TRBD1. The J segment lost 4 bases and the V segment lost 4 bases, leaving 5 bases of the junction unmatched. The CDR3 has 14 residues. Germline assignment: CDR1 LNHNV and CDR2 YYDKDF (reference sequence). The DNA for the CDR3 is TGTGCCACCAGCACGCGACAGGGGATAGAGACCCAGTACTTC. Its translation: CATSTRQGIETQYF.

This clonotype was observed at least ten times. This chain uses TRBV2 with TRBJ2-5; possibly TRBD1 for D (6 bases). Deletions cut 7 bases from V and 6 bases from J, with 24 bases between. The V gene's germline CDR1 is SNHLY and CDR2 FYNNEI. The CDR3 length is 16 residues. CDR3 protein: CASKEVNGGRGKTQYF. CDR3 coding DNA: TGTGCCAGCAAGGAAGTTAATGGAGGCAGGGGAAAGACCCAGTACTTC. The full variable domain, its missing parts supplied by reference TRBV2 and TRBJ2-5, is EPEVTQTPSHQVTQMGQEVILRCVPISNHLYFYWYRQILGQKVEFLVSFYNNEISEKSEIFDDQFSVERPDGSNFTLKIRSTKLEDSAMYFCASKEVNGGRGKTQYFGPGTRLLVL.

The sample holds many counts of this clonotype. CDR3 loop: CSAAYRGLEQFF. The CDR3 region has the DNA TGCAGTGCCGCATACAGGGGACTTGAGCAGTTCTTC. J is TRBJ2-1 and V is TRBV20-1; D possibly corresponds to TRBD1 (7 bases). Trimming left V 6 bases short and J 9 bases short, with 15 bases between. The CDR3 runs 12 residues. CDR1 and CDR2 (germline): DFQATT, SNEGSKA (reference sequence).

The chain links TRBV6-5 to TRBJ1-3; perhaps TRBD1 as D (5 bases). This CDR3 has 15 residues. Germline CDR1 MNHEY, CDR2 SVGAGI. V was cut by 5 bases and J by 2 bases, with 13 bases left in between. The CDR3 is CASSNPTDAGNTIYF. The DNA of the CDR3 is TGTGCCAGCAGTAACCCGACAGATGCTGGAAACACCATATATTTT.

This clonotype was recorded many times. The chain uses TRBV3-1 and TRBJ2-7; TRBD2 is a possible D gene (6 bases). Per the germline V gene, CDR1 is LGHDT and CDR2 is YNNKEL (reference sequence). The CDR3 has 13 amino acids. V was shortened by 6 bases and J by 5 bases, with 14 bases between the two germline ends. Here the CDR3 DNA reads TGTGCCAGCAGGCGGCAGGGAGGCAACGAGCAGTACTTC. Translating gives CASRRQGGNEQYF.

In the case of this clonotype: A read error may explain this, as a much larger clone is one base away. The CDR3 DNA sequence: TGCAGTGCTAGAAGACTAGACACGCTACAGAATACGCAGTATTTT. Protein sequence: CSARRLDTLQNTQYF. The V call is TRBV20-1, the J call TRBJ2-3; maybe TRBD2 (6 bases). The V and J ends lost 2 bases and 7 bases respectively, with 19 bases between them. In germline, CDR1 is DFQATT, CDR2 SNEGSKA (reference sequence). The CDR3 spans 15 residues.

This clonotype has a count of ten or more. This chain links TRBV20-1 with TRBJ2-7; D is possibly TRBD2 (6 bases). Germline values: CDR1 DFQATT, CDR2 SNEGSKA (reference sequence). Trimming took off 3 bases at V and 2 bases at J, with 8 bases between the two ends. The CDR3 extends over 12 amino acids. DNA of the CDR3: TGCAGTGCTAGGCGGGAAGCCTACGAGCAGTACTTC. It translates to CSARREAYEQYF.

In its sample, this clonotype was seen many times. The genes are TRBV20-1 and TRBJ2-1; 10 bases match TRBD2. From germline, CDR1 is DFQATT and CDR2 SNEGSKA (reference sequence). This CDR3 contains 17 residues. The J segment lost 5 bases and the V segment lost 0 bases, leaving 10 bases of the junction unmatched. This chain's CDR3 is CSARDPDSSGRNNEQFF. DNA of the CDR3: TGCAGTGCTAGAGACCCAGACTCTAGCGGGAGAAACAATGAGCAGTTCTTC.

The chain recombines TRBV7-9 with TRBJ2-7, with D tentatively TRBD2 (6 bases). The germline CDR1 and CDR2 sequences are SEHNR and FQNEAQ (reference sequence). Trimming took 1 base from V and 3 from J, leaving 13 bases between them. The CDR3 covers 15 residues. Here the CDR3 DNA reads TGTGCCAGCAGCTTAGGCGGGGAATTTAACTACGAGCAGTACTTC. Its protein product is CASSLGGEFNYEQYF.

The V call is TRBV18, the J call TRBJ1-2; 11 bases map to TRBD1. With V trimmed by 6 bases and J by 4 bases, 7 bases remained unmatched. The CDR3 runs to 15 residues. Germline CDR1 is KGHSH and CDR2 is LQKENI. The CDR3 nucleotides are TGTGCCAGCTCCCGCGGACAGGGGGCTCTCTATGGCTACACCTTC. Translation gives CASSRGQGALYGYTF.

This clonotype showed up many times. This chain joins TRBV2 and TRBJ2-5, with a tentative D call TRBD2 (6 bases). The CDR3 runs 14 residues. Deletions cut 1 base from V and 5 bases from J, with 11 bases between. Germline V gene sequence: CDR1 SNHLY, CDR2 FYNNEI. The CDR3 spells CASSEERRDETQYF. The CDR3 DNA is TGTGCCAGCAGTGAAGAAAGGAGGGATGAGACCCAGTACTTC.

There are a few counts of this clonotype. The chain uses TRBV10-1 and TRBJ2-7; 9 bases agree with TRBD1. The trim removed 3 bases at V and 2 bases at J, leaving 8 bases unmatched. The CDR3 totals 16 residues. CDR1 and CDR2 from the germline V gene are WNHNN and SYGVQD (reference sequence). The CDR3 protein is CASSDSGTGYPYEQYF. The CDR3 DNA reads TGCGCCAGCAGTGATTCGGGGACAGGGTACCCCTACGAGCAGTACTTC.

This clonotype came up many times. This chain connects TRBV7-2 to TRBJ2-1, with a weak D call TRBD2 (6 bases). The CDR3 spans 15 residues. Trimming removed 0 bases at V and 4 bases at J, with 10 bases between. In germline, CDR1 is SGHTA, CDR2 FQGNSA. CDR3 residues: CASSLASGPYNEQFF. The CDR3, as DNA: TGTGCCAGCAGCTTAGCTAGCGGTCCTTACAATGAGCAGTTCTTC.

Ten or more counts support this clonotype. The rearrangement joins TRBV24-1 to TRBJ2-4; tentative D call: TRBD1 (5 bases). Germline loops: CDR1 KGHDR, CDR2 SFDVKD. V was clipped by 3 bases and J by 0 bases, with 8 bases between them. The CDR3 loop spans 15 amino acids. The CDR3 here is CATSDDSVAKNIQYF. As DNA, the CDR3 is TGTGCCACCAGTGATGACAGTGTAGCCAAAAACATTCAGTACTTC.

The table lists this clonotype with many counts. This sequence joins TRBV2 and TRBJ2-7, with no clear D. V shed 9 bases and J shed 6 bases, with 15 bases lying between them. In germline, CDR1 is SNHLY, CDR2 FYNNEI. The CDR3 contains 12 residues. The CDR3 loop reads CASLVVMAEQYF. The CDR3 region has the DNA TGTGCCAGTCTCGTTGTCATGGCCGAGCAGTACTTC.